The rows below give T cell receptor beta chains drawn from one sample of a study of blood T cell repertoires in COVID-19. Sequenced by immunoSEQ multiplex PCR; TCRdb stores in-frame clones only, minus some. The sample has some 280,000 clones; approximately 90% are singletons. Input material: peripheral blood. These TCRs come from a woman in her sixties or seventies with acute or convalescent COVID-19. Both conserved end residues are part of each CDR3. A D gene is named only where the DNA matches it firmly. Not every row has a clone size; where given, it reads once, few, many or a size class.

V gene	D gene	clone size	J gene	CDR3 DNA	CDR3 protein
TRBV11-2	TRBD1	once	TRBJ1-5	TGTGCCAGCAGCAGGGACAGGAATCAGCCCCAGCATTTT	CASSRDRNQPQHF
TRBV4-1	TRBD2	NA	TRBJ2-7	TGCGCCAGCAGCCAAGATCTTGGCGGGAGTATCTCCTACGAGCAGTACTTC	CASSQDLGGSISYEQYF
TRBV6-2/TRBV6-3	NA	NA	TRBJ1-2	TGTGCCAGCAGTTACTCAACAGGGAACTATGGCTACACCTTC	CASSYSTGNYGYTF
TRBV19	TRBD2	NA	TRBJ2-3	TGTGCCAGCCAGCGGGGACCAGATACGCAGTATTTT	CASQRGPDTQYF
TRBV2	TRBD2	NA	TRBJ2-5	TGTGCCAGCAGTGGACTAGCGGGTGGAGAGACCCAGTACTTC	CASSGLAGGETQYF
TRBV12-5	NA	NA	TRBJ2-1	TGTGCTAGTGGTTTGTCGATTTCGAGCTCCTACAATGAGCAGTTCTTC	CASGLSISSSYNEQFF
TRBV2	TRBD2	NA	TRBJ2-5	TGTGCCAGCAGTCGTGGGCTAGCGGGAGAGAGGGAGACCCAGTACTTC	CASSRGLAGERETQYF
TRBV28	NA	NA	TRBJ1-5	TGTGCCAGCAGGACCGGGGGGCAGCCCCAGCATTTT	CASRTGGQPQHF
TRBV5-5	NA	NA	TRBJ2-6	TGTGCCAGCAGCCCAAGCCCAGGGGAAACTGGGGCCAACGTCCTGACTTTC	CASSPSPGETGANVLTF
TRBV28	NA	NA	TRBJ2-5	TGTGCCAGCATCACCAGGGATGCAGAGACCCAGTACTTC	CASITRDAETQYF